These T cell receptor beta chains were read from a single sample in a study of monozygotic twins with inflammatory bowel disease. TCRdb reprocessed the 5' RACE reads, keeping one entry per CDR3 protein, no DNA. Its clone listing holds 300,000 to 350,000 distinct CDR3 sequences. Sequencing was carried out using blood. All receptors come from a human donor with ulcerative colitis or Crohn's disease, or a healthy co-twin of an affected twin (not recorded which). The CDR3 runs from the conserved cysteine through the conserved F or W.

j_gene: TRBJ2-7; v_gene: TRBV21-1; CDR3aa: CASSRLDRGDGEQYF
j_gene: TRBJ1-2; v_gene: TRBV28; CDR3aa: CASSLNQGQGYTF
j_gene: TRBJ2-7; v_gene: TRBV10-3; CDR3aa: CAISGTGVEQYF
j_gene: TRBJ1-5; v_gene: TRBV7-2; CDR3aa: CASSLDPDQPQHF
j_gene: TRBJ2-7; v_gene: TRBV27; CDR3aa: CASSPTGQPYEQYF
j_gene: TRBJ2-1; v_gene: TRBV5-1; CDR3aa: CASSLESLAGQNEQFF
j_gene: TRBJ1-4; v_gene: TRBV20-1; CDR3aa: CSASRDEKLFF
j_gene: TRBJ2-3; v_gene: TRBV4-1; CDR3aa: CASSPGGGSPDTQYF
j_gene: TRBJ2-1; v_gene: TRBV5-1; CDR3aa: CASSLRTSVFDEQFF
j_gene: TRBJ2-4; v_gene: TRBV6-2/TRBV6-3; CDR3aa: CASSYSLRRLAVNPIQYF
j_gene: TRBJ1-2; v_gene: TRBV7-2; CDR3aa: CASSFEGAPNYGYTF
j_gene: TRBJ1-4; v_gene: TRBV15; CDR3aa: CATSRGIQGATNEKLFF
j_gene: TRBJ2-2; v_gene: TRBV9; CDR3aa: CASSVGPGLAGNTGELFF
j_gene: TRBJ2-5; v_gene: TRBV10-3; CDR3aa: CAISDQQGFTQETQYF
j_gene: TRBJ2-1; v_gene: TRBV15; CDR3aa: CATSRERGQGYNEQFF
j_gene: TRBJ2-7; v_gene: TRBV15; CDR3aa: CATSRGVPGQGTYEQYF
j_gene: TRBJ1-4; v_gene: TRBV5-1; CDR3aa: CASSSGQDNEKLFF
j_gene: TRBJ1-4; v_gene: TRBV7-2; CDR3aa: CASSSRGQNEKLFF
j_gene: TRBJ1-4; v_gene: TRBV19; CDR3aa: CASSNIFGSEKLFF
j_gene: TRBJ2-2; v_gene: TRBV28; CDR3aa: CASSETGNTGELFF
j_gene: TRBJ2-7; v_gene: TRBV30; CDR3aa: CAWKPGREQYF
j_gene: TRBJ2-7; v_gene: TRBV5-4; CDR3aa: CASSSGQHSYEQYF
j_gene: TRBJ2-1; v_gene: TRBV3-1; CDR3aa: CASAWLAGVGEQFF
j_gene: TRBJ2-1; v_gene: TRBV5-1; CDR3aa: CASSHWTSGNEQFF
j_gene: TRBJ2-3; v_gene: TRBV5-5; CDR3aa: CASSFQLSTDTQYF
j_gene: TRBJ2-5; v_gene: TRBV12-3/TRBV12-4; CDR3aa: CASSRSGGWETQYF
j_gene: TRBJ1-2; v_gene: TRBV28; CDR3aa: CASSPPLGQGPYGYTF